One and the same sample provided the 28 T cell receptor beta chains below, sequenced in a study of PD-L1 blockade in urothelial cancer. The method was immunoSEQ multiplex PCR; TCRdb's version includes in-frame clones alone and lacks a portion of them. Of over 75,000 clones in the sample, approximately 81% were seen once. The time point here: pretreatment peripheral blood. Here the sequenced sample was PBMCs, taken around atezolizumab (anti-PD-L1) treatment. The receptors were gathered from a man aged 55 to 70 with urothelial cancer.

This clone was counted a single time. The gene calls are TRBV6-1 and TRBJ2-2; D unclear. The CDR3 contains 12 residues. The germline V and J ends were trimmed by 3 bases and 9 bases, with 8 bases remaining between them. The germline CDR1 and CDR2 sequences are MNHNS and SASEGT. The CDR3 DNA is TGTGCCAGCAGTGAGGCCGAATGGGAGCTGTTTTTT. It codes for CASSEAEWELFF.

The V gene is TRBV30, the J gene TRBJ1-2; D call uncertain. Trimming pared 0 bases from V and 8 bases from J, leaving 13 bases between. Germline assignment: CDR1 GTSNPN and CDR2 SVGIG (reference sequence). CDR3 length equals 13 residues. The CDR3: CAWSVMGGGGYTF. The CDR3 nucleotides read TGTGCCTGGAGTGTAATGGGAGGCGGCGGCTACACCTTC.

The chain joins TRBV9 to TRBJ2-1; no clear D. CDR3 length: 15 amino acids. The V gene lost 3 bases and the J gene lost 9 bases, with 19 bases spanning the gap. Germline loops: CDR1 SGDLS, CDR2 YYNGEE. CDR3 residues: CASSAGPLIFPEQFF. The CDR3 nucleotides are TGTGCCAGCAGCGCTGGGCCTCTCATCTTTCCTGAGCAGTTCTTC.

The chain carries TRBV19 and TRBJ2-7; TRBD2 aligns across 10 bases. Germline CDR1 is LNHDA and CDR2 is SQIVND (reference sequence). CDR3 size: 15 residues. With V trimmed by 4 bases and J by 2 bases, 5 bases remained unmatched. The CDR3 is CASSTILAGTYEQYF. CDR3 sequence (DNA): TGTGCCAGTAGTACCATACTAGCGGGAACCTACGAGCAGTACTTC.

This sequence joins TRBV7-3 and TRBJ1-1; D is perhaps TRBD1 (5 bases). V lost 8 bases to trimming and J lost 0 bases, with 10 bases between them. This CDR3 is 13 amino acids long. Germline V gene data show CDR1 as SGHTA and CDR2 as FQGTGA. CDR3 DNA sequence: TGTGCCAGCCGACAGAACATGAACACTGAAGCTTTCTTT. It encodes CASRQNMNTEAFF.

The rearrangement uses TRBV18 and TRBJ1-3; the match to TRBD1 covers 8 bases. Trimming removed 1 base from V and 0 bases from J; junction bases left unmatched: 11. The CDR3 runs 19 residues. The germline CDR1 and CDR2 sequences are KGHSH and LQKENI. CDR3 in amino acids: CASSPQSQGALTSGNTIYF. CDR3 DNA sequence: TGTGCCAGCTCACCACAATCTCAGGGGGCCTTAACCTCTGGAAACACCATATATTTT.

The J gene is TRBJ1-5, the V gene TRBV19; the match to TRBD1 covers 11 bases. The CDR3 sequence is 18 residues long. V lost 4 bases, J lost 6 bases, and 14 bases stayed unmatched. Germline CDR1 reads LNHDA; CDR2 reads SQIVND (reference sequence). This CDR3 is CASSKLTKGTGGSQPQHF. The CDR3 bases are TGTGCCAGTAGTAAACTAACTAAAGGGACAGGGGGTAGTCAGCCCCAGCATTTT.

The V call is TRBV6-4, the J call TRBJ2-3; D perhaps matches TRBD2 (5 bases). V dropped 3 bases and J dropped 2 bases, with 21 bases sitting between them. Germline V lookup: CDR1 MRHNA, CDR2 SNTAGT. The CDR3 totals 18 residues. The CDR3 DNA sequence: TGTGCCAGCAGTGAAGTTAGGGTTGAGCGGAGACCCACAGATACGCAGTATTTT. This sequence encodes CASSEVRVERRPTDTQYF.

Judged by abundance, this clone is hyperexpanded. The CDR3 spells CASTRQGGIYGYTF. Here the CDR3 DNA reads TGTGCCAGCACCAGACAGGGTGGAATCTATGGCTACACCTTC. The V call is TRBV6-5, the J call TRBJ1-2, with TRBD1 matching 7 bases. CDR1 is MNHEY and CDR2 is SVGAGI in the germline V gene. This CDR3 contains 14 residues. With 7 bases clipped from V and 4 bases from J, the junction kept 9 bases outside the gene matches.

This clone was seen a few times. The chain combines TRBV7-8 with TRBJ2-7, with 16 bases identical to TRBD2. This CDR3 region has 17 residues. With V trimmed by 4 bases and J by 4 bases, 7 bases remained unmatched. Germline CDR1 is SGHVS and CDR2 is FQNEAQ. The CDR3 coding sequence is TGTGCCAGCAGCTCCGGCAGGGGACTAGCGGGAGGGTACGAGCAGTACTTC. Translated: CASSSGRGLAGGYEQYF.

The chain recombines TRBV6-5 with TRBJ2-7; tentatively, D is TRBD2 (6 bases). Trimming took 2 bases from V and 4 from J, leaving 9 bases between them. CDR3 size: 13 residues. Germline V lookup: CDR1 MNHEY, CDR2 SVGAGI. CDR3 sequence reads: CASSYRRGYEQYF. In DNA form, the CDR3 reads TGTGCCAGCAGTTACAGGAGGGGATACGAGCAGTACTTC.

The V gene is TRBV18, the J gene TRBJ2-7, with 7 bases lining up with TRBD2. V dropped 3 bases and J dropped 5; count of bases not matched to a gene: 10. Germline loops: CDR1 KGHSH, CDR2 LQKENI. This CDR3 comprises 15 residues. Written as DNA, the CDR3 is TGTGCCAGCTCACCCAACCGTAGCGGGTCCCACGAGCAGTACTTC. Residues: CASSPNRSGSHEQYF.

V gene TRBV6-1 combines with J gene TRBJ1-6, with D possibly matching TRBD1 (5 bases). CDR3 length: 15 amino acids. The V gene's germline CDR1 is MNHNS and CDR2 SASEGT. Trimming took 5 bases from V and 7 from J, leaving 15 bases between them. Written as DNA, the CDR3 is TGTGCCAGCAGTTCCCAGGGCGTCAGGAATTCACCCCTCCACTTT. It translates to CASSSQGVRNSPLHF.

This rearrangement joins TRBV2 to TRBJ1-4; TRBD1 matches 8 bases. Germline CDR1 is SNHLY and CDR2 is FYNNEI. The CDR3 sequence is 14 residues long. V shed 8 bases, J shed 4 bases, and the junction held 6 bases outside the gene matches. CDR3 in DNA: TGTGCCAGCGGGTGGGACAGGAATAATGAAAAACTGTTTTTT. Protein product: CASGWDRNNEKLFF.

CDR3 in amino acids: CASSVSTVVGPYEQYF. For the CDR3, the DNA is TGTGCCAGCAGTGTTTCCACAGTCGTGGGTCCCTACGAGCAGTACTTC. V is TRBV2 and J is TRBJ2-7; D uncertain. V was shortened by 4 bases and J by 2 bases, with 18 bases between the two germline ends. There are 16 residues in the CDR3. Germline V CDR1 and CDR2: SNHLY, FYNNEI.

The chain recombines TRBV5-1 with TRBJ1-5; 10 bases align to TRBD1. This CDR3 spans 14 amino acids. The J segment lost 4 bases and the V segment lost 4 bases, leaving 2 bases of the junction unmatched. Germline CDR1 SGHRS, CDR2 YFSETQ. CDR3 bases: TGCGCCAGCAGCCCGGACAGGGGGAATCAGCCCCAGCATTTT. It encodes CASSPDRGNQPQHF.

The CDR3 region has the DNA TGCGCCAGCAGCCGGGAGGGCTACCGGGGGGGCACAGATACGCAGTATTTT. Its translation is CASSREGYRGGTDTQYF. The chain employs TRBV5-1 and TRBJ2-3; 8 nucleotides line up with TRBD2. This CDR3 contains 17 residues. CDR1 and CDR2 from the germline V gene are SGHRS and YFSETQ. J gave up 1 base and V 4 bases, and 11 bases lay outside the gene matches.

The chain uses TRBV11-3 and TRBJ1-2; 8 bases are a match to TRBD1. Germline V gene sequence: CDR1 SGHNT, CDR2 YENEEA. J lost 3 bases, V lost 6 bases, and 3 bases had no gene match. The CDR3 has 13 residues. CDR3 sequence reads: CASRGQGDYGYTF. The CDR3 DNA reads TGTGCCAGCAGAGGACAGGGCGACTATGGCTACACCTTC.

The chain recombines TRBV14 with TRBJ2-3; 8 bases line up with TRBD2. Germline V gene sequence: CDR1 SGHDN, CDR2 FVKESK. Trimming took 6 bases from V and 6 from J; bases not matched to a gene: 2. There are 12 residues in the CDR3. This chain's CDR3 is CASRLAGDTQYF. The CDR3 DNA follows: TGTGCCAGCAGGCTAGCGGGTGATACGCAGTATTTT.

This clone was observed once. The J gene is TRBJ2-7, the V gene TRBV30; tentative D call: TRBD1 (6 bases). Germline loops: CDR1 GTSNPN, CDR2 SVGIG (reference sequence). The V gene lost 1 base and the J gene lost 7 bases, with 8 bases spanning the gap. CDR3 length: 11 amino acids. The CDR3 DNA sequence: TGTGCCTGGAGTGGAACAGGGGAGCAGTACTTC. This translates into CAWSGTGEQYF.

As for this clone: Other DNA sequences from this sample encode an identical CDR3 as well. The chain has TRBV18 and TRBJ1-1, with 8 bases matching TRBD1. Germline values: CDR1 KGHSH, CDR2 LQKENI. Unmatched junction bases numbered 2, after V lost 3 bases and J lost 2 bases. The CDR3 has 14 residues. The CDR3 loop reads CASSPDRANTEAFF. For the CDR3, the DNA is TGTGCCAGCTCACCGGACAGGGCCAACACTGAAGCTTTCTTT.

The rearrangement links TRBV28 to TRBJ1-1; D remains unclear. CDR3 length: 13 amino acids. Germline CDR1 and CDR2: MDHEN and SYDVKM. V lost 7 bases and J 1 base, leaving 10 bases between the germline ends. The CDR3 spells CASTFSGNTEAFF. For the CDR3, the DNA is TGTGCCAGCACTTTTAGTGGGAACACTGAAGCTTTCTTT.

This clone has only one observation. The CDR3 spells CASSGQGQGYTF. Here the CDR3 DNA reads TGTGCCAGCAGTGGACAGGGACAAGGCTACACCTTC. The rearrangement links TRBV7-2 to TRBJ1-2; TRBD1 aligns across 8 bases. Germline V gene data show CDR1 as SGHTA and CDR2 as FQGNSA. The CDR3 extends over 12 amino acids. J gave up 8 bases and V 6 bases, and 5 bases lay outside the gene matches.

The rearrangement uses TRBV18 and TRBJ2-7; unclear D gene. The V end was cut by 2 bases, the J end by 6 bases, with 11 bases between. The CDR3 covers 13 residues. Germline CDR1 and CDR2: KGHSH and LQKENI. CDR3 amino acids: CASSPGLDSEQYF. DNA for the CDR3: TGTGCCAGCTCACCAGGGCTCGATTCCGAGCAGTACTTC.

The rearrangement joins TRBV4-1 to TRBJ1-5; the D is unclear. Germline V gene data show CDR1 as MGHRA and CDR2 as YSYEKL. V was cut by 0 bases and J by 0 bases, with 12 bases left in between. This CDR3 has 17 amino acids. The CDR3 is CASSQDWQVYSNQPQHF. DNA for the CDR3: TGCGCCAGCAGCCAAGATTGGCAGGTATATAGCAATCAGCCCCAGCATTTT.

This chain connects TRBV30 to TRBJ2-5; 9 bases agree with TRBD1. The CDR3 spans 14 residues. J was trimmed by 2 bases and V by 5 bases; bases with no gene match: 6. CDR1 and CDR2 from the germline V gene are GTSNPN and SVGIG (reference sequence). The CDR3: CAWGGQGLQETQYF. The CDR3 bases are TGTGCCTGGGGGGGACAGGGATTACAAGAGACCCAGTACTTC.

This clone appeared a few times. The chain uses TRBV14 and TRBJ2-7; 8 nucleotides match TRBD1. V lost 0 bases, J lost 1 base, and 5 bases stayed unmatched. There are 16 residues in the CDR3. Germline V gene sequence: CDR1 SGHDN, CDR2 FVKESK. The CDR3 is CASSQDRGTGSYEQYF. The CDR3 DNA is TGTGCCAGCAGCCAAGATAGAGGGACAGGATCCTACGAGCAGTACTTC.

This chain connects TRBV5-6 to TRBJ1-5, with a weak D call TRBD1 (6 bases). The germline V gene encodes CDR1 SGHDT and CDR2 YYEEEE. This CDR3 region has 15 residues. The V gene lost 3 bases and the J gene lost 4 bases, with 14 bases spanning the gap. This CDR3 is CASSSGGRANQPQHF. The CDR3 DNA reads TGTGCCAGCAGCTCGGGGGGCCGCGCGAATCAGCCCCAGCATTTT.